This paragraph reports one T cell receptor beta chain. This sample was included in a study of blood T cell repertoires in COVID-19. Study background: Samples came from the United States, Italy and Spain, spanning acute and convalescent COVID-19. T cells, B-cell-depleted T cells, or PBMCs supplied cDNA or gDNA.

Germline V gives CDR1 MGHRA, CDR2 YSYEKL. The CDR3 totals 15 residues. V shed 1 base, J shed 6 bases, and the junction held 7 bases outside the gene matches. TCRdb keeps only in-frame clones here, not all; method: immunoSEQ multiplex PCR. The sample yields hundreds of thousands of clones, 80% to 90% seen once. What was sequenced was peripheral blood. The chain joins TRBV4-1 to TRBJ1-2; 8 bases fit TRBD1. The TCR sequence derives from a woman aged 25 to 39 with active or convalescent COVID-19. DNA for the CDR3: TGCGCCAGCAGCCAAGCCGGACAGGGTTCGGATGGCTACACCTTC. It encodes CASSQAGQGSDGYTF.